A selection of T cell receptor beta chains follows, all from one sample in a study of shared clonotypes between healthy human individuals. Some clones are missing from TCRdb's copy, which holds only in-frame ones; the method was immunoSEQ multiplex PCR. The sample includes over a million clones, 96% of them seen just once. The sequenced material came from naive CD4+ T cells sorted from blood. The receptors shown here come from a man between 25 and 39 years old in good health. The CDR3 runs from the conserved cysteine through the conserved F or W. A D gene is named only where the DNA matches it firmly.

TRBV28	TRBJ1-2	NA	CASLGSDRNFYGYTF
TRBV7-9	TRBJ2-2	NA	CASSLAPGQGNTGELFF
TRBV6-5	TRBJ2-7	TRBD1	CASSSPGGQGNEQYF
TRBV7-2	TRBJ2-1	TRBD2	CASSLYGGSYNEQFF
TRBV5-1	TRBJ2-3	NA	CASSLALAASTDTQYF
TRBV28	TRBJ1-2	NA	CATSGAAYYGYTF
TRBV5-4	TRBJ2-2	NA	CASSFLYNTGELFF
TRBV18	TRBJ2-3	NA	CASSPSWGTDTQYF
TRBV7-9	TRBJ2-7	NA	CASSPQGLAEQYF
TRBV28	TRBJ2-7	NA	CASSPAGLGTYEQYF
TRBV15	TRBJ1-2	NA	CATSRDSVGGYTF